A single sample is the source of the 21 T cell receptor beta chains below, sequenced in a study of shared clonotypes between healthy human individuals. Using immunoSEQ multiplex PCR, the repertoire was profiled, and TCRdb retains in-frame clones only, with some absent. This sample has 2 million to 2.5 million clones, with about 95% found just once. Naive CD8 cells lacked CD45RO, underwent positive selection for CCR7 and left out terminally differentiated effector memory CD45RA+ cells. Material for sequencing was naive CD8+ T cells sorted from blood. These receptors were taken from a man in his late teens or twenties in good health.

The chain is built from TRBV10-3 and TRBJ2-1; TRBD2 might be the D (5 bases). V was pared by 6 bases and J by 2 bases, with 14 bases between. Germline V CDR1 and CDR2: ENHRY, SYGVKD. The CDR3 extends over 15 amino acids. As DNA, the CDR3 is TGTGCCATCAGGGGAGAGGGAGAAGCCTACAATGAGCAGTTCTTC. Translating gives CAIRGEGEAYNEQFF.

The rearrangement uses TRBV11-2 and TRBJ2-1; perhaps TRBD2 as D (6 bases). V lost 1 base to trimming and J lost 8 bases, with 15 bases between them. Germline V gene sequence: CDR1 SGHAT, CDR2 FQNNGV. The CDR3 totals 15 residues. CDR3 bases: TGTGCCAGCAGCTTAGGCCCGGGAGAGGCGGATGAGCAGTTCTTC. Its translation is CASSLGPGEADEQFF.

This chain links TRBV7-9 with TRBJ2-7, with 9 bases identical to TRBD1. Germline CDR1 reads SEHNR; CDR2 reads FQNEAQ (reference sequence). The CDR3 covers 15 residues. The V and J ends lost 6 bases and 1 base, in that order; junction bases with no gene match: 7. The CDR3 loop reads CASSQGQGWSYEQYF. The CDR3 coding sequence is TGTGCCAGCAGTCAGGGACAGGGTTGGTCCTACGAGCAGTACTTC. Based on the CDR3 plus reference TRBV7-9 and TRBJ2-7, the full variable domain is DTGVSQNPRHKITKRGQNVTFRCDPISEHNRLYWYRQTLGQGPEFLTYFQNEAQLEKSRLLSDRFSAERPKGSFSTLEIQRTEQGDSAMYLCASSQGQGWSYEQYFGPGTRLTVT.

The rearrangement uses TRBV2 and TRBJ1-2; D is unresolved. Germline CDR1 is SNHLY and CDR2 is FYNNEI. CDR3 length: 15 residues. Trimming left V 4 bases short and J 2 bases short, with 14 bases between. The CDR3 DNA reads as TGTGCCAGCAGTGGAAGGCAGTTTATAAACTATGGCTACACCTTC. It translates to CASSGRQFINYGYTF.

CDR3 region: CASSQSQGGNTEAFF. DNA of the CDR3: TGCGCCAGCAGCCAATCACAGGGGGGGAACACTGAAGCTTTCTTT. The V and J genes are TRBV4-1 and TRBJ1-1; 8 nucleotides line up with TRBD1. The CDR3 has 15 amino acids. Per the germline V gene, CDR1 is MGHRA and CDR2 is YSYEKL. With V trimmed by 2 bases and J by 1 base, 3 bases remained unmatched.

The table lists this clone with a count of one. This chain links TRBV6-5 with TRBJ2-5, with 12 positions matching TRBD2. Germline CDR1 reads MNHEY; CDR2 reads SVGAGI. The CDR3 sequence is 16 residues long. With 0 bases clipped from V and 2 bases from J, the junction kept 1 base outside the gene matches. Written as DNA, the CDR3 is TGTGCCAGCAGTTACTCACTAGCGGGAGGACAAGAGACCCAGTACTTC. Encoded protein: CASSYSLAGGQETQYF.

The genes are TRBV4-1 and TRBJ2-7; D unclear. CDR1 is MGHRA, CDR2 YSYEKL, per germline. CDR3 length equals 15 residues. The ends were cut back, 1 base at V and 3 bases at J, with 13 bases in the middle. In DNA, the CDR3 is TGCGCCAGCAGCCAAGCCTCAAACGGCTTCTACGAGCAGTACTTC. Protein: CASSQASNGFYEQYF.

A word on this clone: Other DNA sequences within the sample encode an identical CDR3. This sequence joins TRBV4-1 and TRBJ2-7, with D tentatively TRBD1 (5 bases). The CDR3 contains 14 residues. CDR1 is MGHRA, CDR2 YSYEKL, per germline. Trimming left V 2 bases short and J 2 bases short, with 10 bases between. This CDR3 is CASSQRTGTYEQYF. The CDR3 nucleotides are TGCGCCAGCAGCCAACGAACAGGAACCTACGAGCAGTACTTC.

The rearrangement joins TRBV11-2 to TRBJ1-4; D is undetermined. CDR1 is SGHAT, CDR2 FQNNGV, per germline. The V and J ends lost 0 bases and 4 bases respectively, with 9 bases between them. The CDR3 runs 15 residues. Written as DNA, the CDR3 is TGTGCCAGCAGCTTAGATCCGGTGGGTAATGAAAAACTGTTTTTT. As protein: CASSLDPVGNEKLFF. The complete variable domain, with remaining parts taken from reference TRBV11-2 and TRBJ1-4, reads EAGVAQSPRYKIIEKRQSVAFWCNPISGHATLYWYQQILGQGPKLLIQFQNNGVVDDSQLPKDRFSAERLKGVDSTLKIQPAKLEDSAVYLCASSLDPVGNEKLFFGSGTQLSVL.

The rearrangement links TRBV11-2 to TRBJ2-7, with a possible D match to TRBD1 (7 bases). The V gene's germline CDR1 is SGHAT and CDR2 FQNNGV. The CDR3 contains 15 residues. Trimming took 5 bases from V and 2 from J, leaving 16 bases between them. The CDR3 sequence: CASSLMRDRTYEQYF. Here the CDR3 DNA reads TGTGCCAGCAGCCTCATGCGGGACAGAACCTACGAGCAGTACTTC. The full variable domain, rest sourced from reference TRBV11-2 and TRBJ2-7, is EAGVAQSPRYKIIEKRQSVAFWCNPISGHATLYWYQQILGQGPKLLIQFQNNGVVDDSQLPKDRFSAERLKGVDSTLKIQPAKLEDSAVYLCASSLMRDRTYEQYFGPGTRLTVT.

The chain is built from TRBV13 and TRBJ2-2, with 12 bases that match TRBD2. The CDR3 is 19 amino acids. After removal of 5 bases from V and 3 bases from J, the junction contained 13 bases not matched to a gene. Germline assignment: CDR1 PRHDT and CDR2 FYEKMQ (reference sequence). CDR3 sequence reads: CASSRLGLAGRLYTGELFF. The CDR3 DNA sequence: TGTGCCAGCAGCAGACTCGGACTAGCGGGAAGATTGTACACCGGGGAGCTGTTTTTT.

This clone appeared a few times. The V and J genes are TRBV9 and TRBJ2-1; 11 bases are a match to TRBD1. The V gene's germline CDR1 is SGDLS and CDR2 YYNGEE. The CDR3 has 17 amino acids. The trim removed 3 bases at V and 1 base at J, leaving 6 bases unmatched. The CDR3 coding sequence is TGTGCCAGCAGCGGCGCGGGACAGGGGGGTTCCTACAATGAGCAGTTCTTC. Encoded protein: CASSGAGQGGSYNEQFF.

CDR3 amino acids: CASSQDPGGAIIYEQYF. CDR3 DNA sequence: TGCGCCAGCAGCCAAGATCCGGGCGGGGCTATTATCTACGAGCAGTACTTC. The genes are TRBV4-3 and TRBJ2-7; tentatively, D is TRBD2 (6 bases). Germline CDR1 reads LGHNA; CDR2 reads YSLEER. Trimming removed 0 bases at V and 3 bases at J, with 18 bases between. This CDR3 spans 17 amino acids.

The chain employs TRBV6-5 and TRBJ1-4, with D uncertain. Germline values: CDR1 MNHEY, CDR2 SVGAGI. Between the trimmed V and J ends, which lost 2 bases and 7 bases, there was a span of 17 bases. CDR3 length: 16 amino acids. The CDR3 DNA is TGTGCCAGCAGTTACATAGACGAGAGAGGTAGTGAAAAACTGTTTTTT. Translated, it gives CASSYIDERGSEKLFF.

The V and J genes are TRBV13 and TRBJ2-7; D uncertain. CDR1 is PRHDT and CDR2 is FYEKMQ in the germline V gene (reference sequence). This CDR3 spans 13 amino acids. V was pared by 5 bases and J by 1 base, with 9 bases between. CDR3 protein: CASSPLESYEQYF. As DNA, the CDR3 is TGTGCCAGCAGCCCCCTCGAATCCTACGAGCAGTACTTC. Full variable domain (missing parts from reference TRBV13 and TRBJ2-7): AAGVIQSPRHLIKEKRETATLKCYPIPRHDTVYWYQQGPGQDPQFLISFYEKMQSDKGSIPDRFSAQQFSDYHSELNMSSLELGDSALYFCASSPLESYEQYFGPGTRLTVT.

The chain couples TRBV28 to TRBJ1-1, with 8 bases aligning to TRBD1. V dropped 5 bases and J dropped 0; count of bases not matched to a gene: 5. Germline V CDR1 and CDR2: MDHEN, SYDVKM. The CDR3 covers 15 residues. CDR3 sequence: CASSLWDRLNTEAFF. The CDR3 nucleotides are TGTGCCAGCAGTCTTTGGGACAGGTTGAACACTGAAGCTTTCTTT.

The chain couples TRBV4-1 to TRBJ1-2; 7 nucleotides align to TRBD1. The CDR3 runs 14 residues. J was trimmed by 2 bases and V by 3 bases; bases with no gene match: 3. Per germline, CDR1 MGHRA and CDR2 YSYEKL. The CDR3, as DNA: TGCGCCAGCAGCCACGGGACAGCAAACTATGGCTACACCTTC. It specifies CASSHGTANYGYTF.

The rearrangement links TRBV5-1 to TRBJ2-5, with TRBD1 matching over 9 bases. Germline CDR1 reads SGHRS; CDR2 reads YFSETQ. Losses at the gene ends were 2 bases for V and 4 bases for J; bases not matched to a gene: 12. The CDR3 is made up of 17 amino acids. CDR3 amino acids: CASSFGQGPLVLETQYF. CDR3 nucleotide sequence: TGCGCCAGCAGCTTTGGACAGGGGCCCCTCGTGTTAGAGACCCAGTACTTC.

This chain uses TRBV28 with TRBJ2-7, with no clear D. Germline V gene lookup returns CDR1 MDHEN and CDR2 SYDVKM. CDR3 length equals 14 residues. Between the trimmed V and J ends, which lost 3 bases and 0 bases, there was a span of 9 bases. CDR3: CASSFWIHSYEQYF. DNA for the CDR3: TGTGCCAGCAGTTTCTGGATTCACTCCTACGAGCAGTACTTC.

Comment on this clone: At one end, the junction sequence differs from germline, possibly due to a read error. This CDR3 is also generated by other DNA sequences in the sample. The V call is TRBV7-9, the J call TRBJ2-1, with a possible D match to TRBD2 (6 bases). This CDR3 is 12 amino acids long. Germline values: CDR1 SEHNR, CDR2 FQNEAQ (reference sequence). The CDR3 region is CASSLASNEQFF. The CDR3 DNA sequence: TGTGCCAGCAGCCTAGCGAGCAATGAGCAGTTCTTC.

The chain has TRBV11-3 and TRBJ2-1; D remains ambiguous. Germline CDR1 reads SGHNT; CDR2 reads YENEEA. This CDR3 is built from 15 residues. V was pared by 5 bases and J by 0 bases, with 11 bases between. The CDR3 loop is CASSPLPGSYNEQFF. The CDR3 DNA reads as TGTGCCAGCAGCCCTCTCCCGGGCTCCTACAATGAGCAGTTCTTC. The full variable domain, rest sourced from reference TRBV11-3 and TRBJ2-1, is EAGVVQSPRYKIIEKKQPVAFWCNPISGHNTLYWYLQNLGQGPELLIRYENEEAVDDSQLPKDRFSAERLKGVDSTLKIQPAELGDSAVYLCASSPLPGSYNEQFFGPGTRLTVL.